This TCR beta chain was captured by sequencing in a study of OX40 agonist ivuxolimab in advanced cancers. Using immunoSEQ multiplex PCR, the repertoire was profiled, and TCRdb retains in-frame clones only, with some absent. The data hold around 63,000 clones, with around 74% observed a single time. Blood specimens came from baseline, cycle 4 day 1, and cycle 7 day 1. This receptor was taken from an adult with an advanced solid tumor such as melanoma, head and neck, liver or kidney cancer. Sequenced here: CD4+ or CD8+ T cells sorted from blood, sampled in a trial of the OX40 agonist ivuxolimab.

The CDR3 here is CASSSGRGGTEAFF. The CDR3 nucleotides read TGCGCCAGCAGCTCAGGGAGGGGGGGAACTGAAGCTTTCTTT. The chain carries TRBV5-1 and TRBJ1-1, with a tentative D call TRBD1 (6 bases). Trimming shortened V by 3 bases and J by 5 bases, and 14 bases separated the two germline ends. The V gene's germline CDR1 is SGHRS and CDR2 YFSETQ. This CDR3 has 14 amino acids. Filled out from reference TRBV5-1 and TRBJ1-1, the complete variable domain reads KAGVTQTPRYLIKTRGQQVTLSCSPISGHRSVSWYQQTPGQGLQFLFEYFSETQRNKGNFPGRFSGRQFSNSRSEMNVSTLELGDSALYLCASSSGRGGTEAFFGQGTRLTVV.